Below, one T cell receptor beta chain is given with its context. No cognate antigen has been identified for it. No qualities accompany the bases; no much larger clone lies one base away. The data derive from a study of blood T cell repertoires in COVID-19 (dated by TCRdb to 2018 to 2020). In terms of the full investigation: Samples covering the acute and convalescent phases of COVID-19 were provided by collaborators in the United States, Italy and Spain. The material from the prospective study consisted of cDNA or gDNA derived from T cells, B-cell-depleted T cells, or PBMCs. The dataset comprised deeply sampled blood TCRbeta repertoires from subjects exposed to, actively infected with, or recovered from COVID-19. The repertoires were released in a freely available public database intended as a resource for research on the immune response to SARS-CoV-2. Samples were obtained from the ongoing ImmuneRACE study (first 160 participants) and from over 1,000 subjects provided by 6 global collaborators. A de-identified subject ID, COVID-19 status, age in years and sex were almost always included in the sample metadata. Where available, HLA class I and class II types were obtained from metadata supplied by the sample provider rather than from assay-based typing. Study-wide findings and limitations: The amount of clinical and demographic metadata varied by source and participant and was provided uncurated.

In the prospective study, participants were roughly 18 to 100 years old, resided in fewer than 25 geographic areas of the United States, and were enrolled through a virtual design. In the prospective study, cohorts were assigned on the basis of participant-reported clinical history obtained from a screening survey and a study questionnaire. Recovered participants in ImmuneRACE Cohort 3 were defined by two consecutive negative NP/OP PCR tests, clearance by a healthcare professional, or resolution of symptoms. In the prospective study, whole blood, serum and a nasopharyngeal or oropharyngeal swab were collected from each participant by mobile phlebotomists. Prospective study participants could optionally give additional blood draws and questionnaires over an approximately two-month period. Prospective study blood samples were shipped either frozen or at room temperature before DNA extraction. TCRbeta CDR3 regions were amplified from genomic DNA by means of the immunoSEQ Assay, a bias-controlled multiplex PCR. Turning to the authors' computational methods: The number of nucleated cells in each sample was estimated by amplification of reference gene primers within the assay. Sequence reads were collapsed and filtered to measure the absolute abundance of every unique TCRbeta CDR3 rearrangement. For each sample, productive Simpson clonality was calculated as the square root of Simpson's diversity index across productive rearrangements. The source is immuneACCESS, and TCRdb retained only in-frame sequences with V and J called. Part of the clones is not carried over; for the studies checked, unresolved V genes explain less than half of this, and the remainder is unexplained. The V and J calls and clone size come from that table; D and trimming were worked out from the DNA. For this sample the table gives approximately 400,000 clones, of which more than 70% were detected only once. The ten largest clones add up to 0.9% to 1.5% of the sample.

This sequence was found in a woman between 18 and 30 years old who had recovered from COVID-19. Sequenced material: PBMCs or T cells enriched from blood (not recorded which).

The DNA sequence reads TGTGCCAGCAGAGGCCGGGGATCCTACGAGCAGTACTTC. This codes for CASRGRGSYEQYF. The rearrangement joined TRBV2 to TRBJ2-7, and possibly TRBD2, on 5 matching bases. Sequences SNHLY (CDR1) and FYNNEI (CDR2) are obtained from the germline V gene. From the cysteine through the phenylalanine, the CDR3 covers 13 amino acids. This entry keeps only the CDR3 DNA: 39 bases, framed from base 1. The junction shows trimming of 6 bases on V and 1 base on J, plus 10 bases between the germline ends.